This T cell receptor beta chain originates from a study of cytomegalovirus exposure and HLA in healthy donors. Study-wide points: Trimming of TCR beta V- and J-genes showed a link, identified in a later analysis, to a missense DCLRE1C variant.

V was trimmed by 0 bases and J by 1 base, leaving 13 bases between them. CDR1 and CDR2 from the germline V gene are SGDLS and YYNGEE. This CDR3 has 17 residues. Primers for the PCR totalled 60 Vbeta and 13 Jbeta. The assay was immunoSEQ multiplex PCR, and TCRdb's table has in-frame clones only and misses some. The sample holds some 150,000 clones; roughly 77% are singletons and the top ten take more than 3%. In the case of this clone: The antigen remains undetermined.

This chain uses TRBV9 with TRBJ2-2; a weak D match, TRBD2 (6 bases). Material for sequencing was PBMCs. This TCR was recovered from a man younger than 40 in good health and CMV-seropositive. The DNA of the CDR3 is TGTGCCAGCAGCGTAGAAAAGGGGCGGGGGAACACCGGGGAGCTGTTTTTT. This encodes CASSVEKGRGNTGELFF.